The 19 T cell receptor beta chains listed next were all sequenced from one sample in a study of beta chain features in type 1 diabetes. Expressed TCRB transcripts were sequenced, since all the RNA that had been isolated was reverse transcribed. Data came from immunoSEQ multiplex PCR; TCRdb stores just in-frame clones and leaves some out. The table has 310,000 or so clones, 11% seen once; the top ten hold just over 0.015%. The sample taken for sequencing was naive CD4+ T cells from blood. These receptors were taken from a woman younger than 45 in good health.

This clone was detected only a few times. The rearrangement joins TRBV2 to TRBJ2-7, with TRBD1 matching over 8 bases. V lost 0 bases and J lost 3; bases outside the gene matches: 4. CDR3 length equals 15 residues. Germline-derived CDR1 and CDR2 are SNHLY and FYNNEI. The CDR3 DNA sequence: TGTGCCAGCAGTGAAGCGAGGACAGGGCACTACGAGCAGTACTTC. Protein: CASSEARTGHYEQYF.

The chain uses TRBV27 and TRBJ2-7; D is unclear. V lost 6 bases to trimming and J lost 0 bases, with 12 bases between them. There are 14 residues in the CDR3. The germline V gene encodes CDR1 MNHEY and CDR2 SMNVEV (reference sequence). CDR3 residues: CASRVGSSSYEQYF. The CDR3 region has the DNA TGTGCCAGCAGGGTCGGCTCTAGCTCCTACGAGCAGTACTTC.

This clone has more than one count but fewer than ten. This rearrangement joins TRBV27 to TRBJ2-2; maybe TRBD2 (6 bases). Germline lookup yields CDR1 MNHEY and CDR2 SMNVEV (reference sequence). Trimming removed 8 bases at V and 0 bases at J, with 10 bases between. The CDR3 is 14 amino acids. CDR3 DNA: TGTGCCAGCCGGGGACTCACGAACACCGGGGAGCTGTTTTTT. Residues: CASRGLTNTGELFF.

The chain links TRBV5-4 to TRBJ2-2; perhaps TRBD1 as D (5 bases). From germline, CDR1 is SGHNT and CDR2 YYREEE (reference sequence). The CDR3 sequence is 15 residues long. Trimming stripped 2 bases from V and 0 bases from J, with 8 bases between. The CDR3 loop is CASSFPGTNTGELFF. For the CDR3, the DNA is TGTGCCAGCAGCTTTCCAGGGACGAACACCGGGGAGCTGTTTTTT.

V and J are TRBV7-2 and TRBJ2-1; TRBD2 matches at 11 bases. The V segment lost 3 bases and the J segment 9 bases; nucleotides outside the gene matches: 7. Germline CDR1 SGHTA, CDR2 FQGNSA. This CDR3 comprises 15 residues. The CDR3 reads CASSFGLAGGGEQFF. In nucleotides, the CDR3 is TGTGCCAGCAGCTTCGGTCTAGCGGGAGGCGGTGAGCAGTTCTTC.

The gene calls are TRBV7-8 and TRBJ2-7, with a weak D call TRBD1 (6 bases). The CDR3 covers 14 residues. Trimming pared 5 bases from V and 2 bases from J, leaving 13 bases between. Germline lookup yields CDR1 SGHVS and CDR2 FQNEAQ. The CDR3 DNA follows: TGTGCCAGCAGCCCGAACAGGGACCCCTACGAGCAGTACTTC. Protein: CASSPNRDPYEQYF.

This clone appeared a few times. The chain combines TRBV2 with TRBJ2-7; the D gene is possibly TRBD2 (6 bases). The CDR3 is 14 amino acids. Germline V gene lookup returns CDR1 SNHLY and CDR2 FYNNEI. The V and J ends lost 6 bases and 2 bases respectively, with 14 bases between them. The CDR3 is CASRGGKTTYEQYF. The CDR3 DNA follows: TGTGCCAGCAGGGGGGGAAAGACCACCTACGAGCAGTACTTC.

Points on this clone: This sample includes further DNA sequences coding for the same CDR3. The V gene is TRBV4-2, the J gene TRBJ2-7; 12 nucleotides line up with TRBD2. The germline gives CDR1 LGHNA, CDR2 YNFKEQ. This CDR3 contains 21 residues. The ends lost 0 bases at V and 0 bases at J; junction bases unmatched: 15. In DNA form, the CDR3 reads TGTGCCAGCAGCCAAGACGCGATTCTTGGACTAGCGGGAAAAAGCTCCTACGAGCAGTACTTC. Residues: CASSQDAILGLAGKSSYEQYF.

This clone turned up a few times. This chain links TRBV7-2 with TRBJ2-3; D may be TRBD1 (6 bases). V was pared by 1 base and J by 7 bases, with 15 bases between. Per the germline V gene, CDR1 is SGHTA and CDR2 is FQGNSA. The CDR3 has 15 amino acids. In nucleotides, the CDR3 is TGTGCCAGCAGCTTAGAAGGCAGGGGTTCCAATACGCAGTATTTT. As protein: CASSLEGRGSNTQYF.

The CDR3 sequence: CAFTGSYEQYF. As DNA, the CDR3 is TGTGCCTTTACCGGCTCCTACGAGCAGTACTTC. J is TRBJ2-7 and V is TRBV30; D remains ambiguous. CDR3 size: 11 residues. Germline V gene lookup returns CDR1 GTSNPN and CDR2 SVGIG (reference sequence). The germline V and J ends were trimmed by 7 bases and 0 bases, with 7 bases remaining between them.

This clone was picked up a small number of times. The genes are TRBV13 and TRBJ2-7, with 9 bases that match TRBD1. Trimming took 2 bases from V and 0 from J; bases not matched to a gene: 2. CDR3 size: 15 residues. Germline V gene data show CDR1 as PRHDT and CDR2 as FYEKMQ (reference sequence). CDR3 sequence reads: CASSLRGQGSYEQYF. For the CDR3, the DNA is TGTGCCAGCAGCTTACGGGGACAGGGCTCCTACGAGCAGTACTTC.

The chain couples TRBV9 to TRBJ1-1; 10 bases match TRBD1. V gave up 4 bases and J gave up 4 bases; unmatched junction bases: 4. This CDR3 is built from 14 residues. Germline V gene sequence: CDR1 SGDLS, CDR2 YYNGEE. The CDR3 DNA reads TGTGCCAGCAGCTTAGGACAGGGGGGCACTGAAGCTTTCTTT. Translated, it gives CASSLGQGGTEAFF.

This clone came up a few times. The V gene is TRBV18, the J gene TRBJ2-7, with 10 bases aligning to TRBD1. Germline CDR1 and CDR2: KGHSH and LQKENI. This CDR3 has 13 amino acids. V trimming: 6 bases; J trimming: 4 bases; junction bases outside the gene matches: 3. The CDR3 sequence is CASSAGQGYEQYF. In DNA form, the CDR3 reads TGTGCCAGCTCGGCGGGACAGGGGTACGAGCAGTACTTC.

As concerns this clone: Within the sample, other DNA sequences also encode this same CDR3. The rearrangement joins TRBV9 to TRBJ2-5; D uncertain. There are 14 residues in the CDR3. V was pared by 0 bases and J by 2 bases, with 8 bases between. Germline CDR1 SGDLS, CDR2 YYNGEE. The CDR3 sequence: CASSVAALQETQYF. In DNA, the CDR3 is TGTGCCAGCAGCGTAGCTGCCCTACAAGAGACCCAGTACTTC.

In its sample, this clone was seen a few times. The chain links TRBV7-2 to TRBJ2-1, with TRBD2 matching over 12 bases. The germline V gene has CDR1 SGHTA and CDR2 FQGNSA. The V and J ends lost 3 bases and 10 bases, in that order; junction bases with no gene match: 13. CDR3 size: 17 residues. CDR3 in amino acids: CASSLGIGLAGSDEQFF. The CDR3 bases are TGTGCCAGCAGCTTGGGGATAGGACTAGCGGGATCAGACGAGCAGTTCTTC.

V usage is TRBV27 and J usage is TRBJ2-6; D call uncertain. The CDR3 contains 17 residues. Trimming took 5 bases from V and 0 from J, leaving 14 bases between them. CDR1 and CDR2 from the germline V gene are MNHEY and SMNVEV (reference sequence). CDR3 nucleotides: TGTGCCAGCAGTGCCCGTTTACAACGCTCTGGGGCCAACGTCCTGACTTTC. It yields the protein CASSARLQRSGANVLTF. Together with reference TRBV27 and TRBJ2-6, the CDR3 gives the full variable domain: EAQVTQNPRYLITVTGKKLTVTCSQNMNHEYMSWYRQDPGLGLRQIYYSMNVEVTDKGDVPEGYKVSRKEKRNFPLILESPSPNQTSLYFCASSARLQRSGANVLTFGAGSRLTVL.

This clone was seen more than once but under ten times. The V and J genes are TRBV30 and TRBJ2-1; 9 nucleotides agree with TRBD2. Germline V lookup: CDR1 GTSNPN, CDR2 SVGIG (reference sequence). The CDR3 has 11 residues. With 3 bases clipped from V and 14 bases from J, the junction kept 5 bases outside the gene matches. The CDR3 DNA reads TGTGCCTGGAGCCTAGCGGGGAGAAAGTTCTTC. This encodes CAWSLAGRKFF. The variable domain in full, completed from reference TRBV30 and TRBJ2-1, reads SQTIHQWPATLVQPVGSPLSLECTVEGTSNPNLYWYRQAAGRGLQLLFYSVGIGQISSEVPQNLSASRPQDRQFILSSKKLLLSDSGFYLCAWSLAGRKFFGPGTRLTVL.

This clone was found a few times. V usage is TRBV23-1 and J usage is TRBJ2-5; D possibly corresponds to TRBD2 (6 bases). TRBV23-1 is annotated as an ORF whose role is uncertain. The CDR3 spans 16 residues. The ends were cut back, 4 bases at V and 4 bases at J, with 19 bases in the middle. This chain's CDR3 is CASSLIAERRGETQYF. The CDR3 nucleotides are TGCGCCAGCAGTCTAATAGCGGAGAGACGGGGAGAGACCCAGTACTTC.

This clone was detected only a few times. The chain recombines TRBV27 with TRBJ2-1, with TRBD1 matching 8 bases. Germline V gene sequence: CDR1 MNHEY, CDR2 SMNVEV (reference sequence). J gave up 1 base and V 4 bases, and 9 bases lay outside the gene matches. The CDR3 has 17 amino acids. CDR3 protein: CASSYRQGWRSYNEQFF. Here the CDR3 DNA reads TGTGCCAGCAGTTACAGACAGGGGTGGAGATCCTACAATGAGCAGTTCTTC.